The 23 T cell receptor beta chains given below trace back to one sample, sequenced in a study of T cells expressing NK-cell markers. TCRdb reworked the 5' RACE reads into one entry per CDR3 protein, no DNA. Its listing shows roughly 420,000 distinct CDR3 sequences. The sample consisted of blood T cells: a sorted CD56 or NKG2C T cell subset, CD4+ or CD8+ T cells, or bulk PBMC T cells (not recorded which). The origin of the receptors is a woman aged 18 to 75 in good health.

The chain has TRBV7-3 and TRBJ2-1; the D call from TCRdb, TRBD1, cannot be confirmed without DNA. Germline V CDR1 and CDR2: SGHTA, FQGTGA. The CDR3 covers 15 residues. The CDR3 sequence: CASSKTGGLGNEQFF. Using reference TRBV7-3 and TRBJ2-1 for the parts outside the CDR3, the full variable domain is GAGVSQTPSNKVTEKGKYVELRCDPISGHTALYWYRQSLGQGPEFLIYFQGTGAADDSGLPNDRFFAVRPEGSVSTLKIQRTERGDSAVYLCASSKTGGLGNEQFFGPGTRLTVL.

The rearrangement links TRBV29-1 to TRBJ2-4; absent DNA, TCRdb's TRBD1 call cannot be checked. The CDR3 is made up of 14 amino acids. Germline V CDR1 and CDR2: SQVTM, ANQGSEA. The CDR3 here is CSVQGGKGKNIQYF.

The chain employs TRBV20-1 and TRBJ2-1; as DNA is missing, the TRBD2 call by TCRdb cannot be tested. The CDR3 contains 12 residues. The germline V gene has CDR1 DFQATT and CDR2 SNEGSKA (reference sequence). CDR3 sequence: CSATAPPGEQFF.

V and J are TRBV12-3 or TRBV12-4 and TRBJ2-3. There are 13 residues in the CDR3. The CDR3 region is CASSLAEADTQYF.

The chain recombines TRBV5-4 with TRBJ2-1; TCRdb picks TRBD1, but there is no DNA to check that call. The CDR3 spans 16 residues. The germline V gene has CDR1 SGHNT and CDR2 YYREEE (reference sequence). The CDR3 here is CASSLGGGTRHNEQFF.

J is TRBJ2-7 and V is TRBV29-1; TCRdb's D call of TRBD1 is untestable without DNA. Per germline, CDR1 SQVTM and CDR2 ANQGSEA. The length of the CDR3 is 14 residues. The CDR3 loop reads CSVAGQGARYEQYF.

J is TRBJ1-1 and V is TRBV5-1; the D call of TRBD1 rests on TCRdb alone, since no DNA is present to check it. The CDR3 totals 14 residues. Looked up from germline, CDR1 is SGHRS and CDR2 is YFSETQ. The CDR3 is CASSLGGQVTEAFF.

The chain uses TRBV7-9 and TRBJ2-7. Germline assignment: CDR1 SEHNR and CDR2 FQNEAQ (reference sequence). The CDR3 has 15 amino acids. CDR3 protein: CASSLLSGEVYEQYF.

J is TRBJ1-5 and V is TRBV20-1; the TRBD1 assignment by TCRdb is unverifiable without DNA. The CDR3 extends over 14 amino acids. Germline CDR1 is DFQATT and CDR2 is SNEGSKA (reference sequence). CDR3 loop: CSAIRDISNQPQHF.

The chain employs TRBV20-1 and TRBJ2-1; the TCRdb call, TRBD2, lacks DNA for checking. Germline lookup yields CDR1 DFQATT and CDR2 SNEGSKA (reference sequence). The CDR3 has 15 residues. CDR3 sequence reads: CSARAPHRSSPEQFF.

The chain has TRBV29-1 and TRBJ2-3; TCRdb selects TRBD1, and the lack of DNA leaves this call unchecked. The V gene's germline CDR1 is SQVTM and CDR2 ANQGSEA. This CDR3 is built from 13 residues. The CDR3 here is CSSAGGPTDTQYF.

This sequence joins TRBV20-1 and TRBJ2-7; TCRdb calls TRBD1, which cannot be checked without DNA. The CDR3 is 18 amino acids. Germline CDR1 DFQATT, CDR2 SNEGSKA (reference sequence). This chain's CDR3 is CSARSSPFTGHPGGEQYF.

The chain uses TRBV19 and TRBJ2-7. CDR1 and CDR2 (germline): LNHDA, SQIVND (reference sequence). The CDR3 is 15 residues long. The CDR3 is CASSIGSASHYEQYF.

The V and J genes are TRBV27 and TRBJ2-5; TCRdb picks TRBD2, but there is no DNA to check that call. This CDR3 has 15 amino acids. Germline V gene lookup returns CDR1 MNHEY and CDR2 SMNVEV (reference sequence). The CDR3: CASTPTGRDQETQYF.

V is TRBV5-1 and J is TRBJ2-7; there is no DNA to check the TCRdb D call of TRBD1. Germline V CDR1 and CDR2: SGHRS, YFSETQ. The CDR3 covers 14 residues. The CDR3 protein is CASSWGGSSYEQYF.

The chain carries TRBV12-3 or TRBV12-4 and TRBJ1-2; as DNA is missing, the TRBD1 call by TCRdb cannot be tested. This CDR3 has 12 amino acids. The CDR3 region is CASRQGAYGYTF.

The chain is built from TRBV7-2 and TRBJ2-1. The germline CDR1 and CDR2 sequences are SGHTA and FQGNSA. CDR3 length: 13 residues. CDR3 amino acids: CASSLLIWVEQFF.

The gene calls are TRBV7-2 and TRBJ2-1; TCRdb outputs TRBD2, but without DNA this stays unchecked. The CDR3 contains 15 residues. Germline CDR1 is SGHTA and CDR2 is FQGNSA. The CDR3 protein is CASSSMAGGPNEQFF.

The genes are TRBV5-1 and TRBJ1-5; TCRdb's assignment of TRBD1 cannot be checked, as there is no DNA. The length of the CDR3 is 15 residues. Germline CDR1 is SGHRS and CDR2 is YFSETQ. Here the CDR3 reads CASSPTQGGDQPQHF.

This chain uses TRBV14 with TRBJ1-6. Germline V gene sequence: CDR1 SGHDN, CDR2 FVKESK. This CDR3 region has 13 residues. The chain's CDR3 is CASSHLYNSPLHF.

The chain has TRBV3-1 and TRBJ2-7. Looked up from germline, CDR1 is LGHDT and CDR2 is YNNKEL (reference sequence). This CDR3 contains 13 residues. The CDR3 here is CASSPTSAYEQYF.

V and J are TRBV25-1 and TRBJ2-6; there is no DNA to check the TCRdb D call of TRBD1. Looked up from germline, CDR1 is MGHDK and CDR2 is SYGVNS. This CDR3 has 19 amino acids. The CDR3: CASSDPRDRGLAGANVLTF.

The V gene is TRBV9, the J gene TRBJ1-5. This CDR3 comprises 15 residues. Looked up from germline, CDR1 is SGDLS and CDR2 is YYNGEE. The CDR3 loop is CASSVEGGRGQPQHF.